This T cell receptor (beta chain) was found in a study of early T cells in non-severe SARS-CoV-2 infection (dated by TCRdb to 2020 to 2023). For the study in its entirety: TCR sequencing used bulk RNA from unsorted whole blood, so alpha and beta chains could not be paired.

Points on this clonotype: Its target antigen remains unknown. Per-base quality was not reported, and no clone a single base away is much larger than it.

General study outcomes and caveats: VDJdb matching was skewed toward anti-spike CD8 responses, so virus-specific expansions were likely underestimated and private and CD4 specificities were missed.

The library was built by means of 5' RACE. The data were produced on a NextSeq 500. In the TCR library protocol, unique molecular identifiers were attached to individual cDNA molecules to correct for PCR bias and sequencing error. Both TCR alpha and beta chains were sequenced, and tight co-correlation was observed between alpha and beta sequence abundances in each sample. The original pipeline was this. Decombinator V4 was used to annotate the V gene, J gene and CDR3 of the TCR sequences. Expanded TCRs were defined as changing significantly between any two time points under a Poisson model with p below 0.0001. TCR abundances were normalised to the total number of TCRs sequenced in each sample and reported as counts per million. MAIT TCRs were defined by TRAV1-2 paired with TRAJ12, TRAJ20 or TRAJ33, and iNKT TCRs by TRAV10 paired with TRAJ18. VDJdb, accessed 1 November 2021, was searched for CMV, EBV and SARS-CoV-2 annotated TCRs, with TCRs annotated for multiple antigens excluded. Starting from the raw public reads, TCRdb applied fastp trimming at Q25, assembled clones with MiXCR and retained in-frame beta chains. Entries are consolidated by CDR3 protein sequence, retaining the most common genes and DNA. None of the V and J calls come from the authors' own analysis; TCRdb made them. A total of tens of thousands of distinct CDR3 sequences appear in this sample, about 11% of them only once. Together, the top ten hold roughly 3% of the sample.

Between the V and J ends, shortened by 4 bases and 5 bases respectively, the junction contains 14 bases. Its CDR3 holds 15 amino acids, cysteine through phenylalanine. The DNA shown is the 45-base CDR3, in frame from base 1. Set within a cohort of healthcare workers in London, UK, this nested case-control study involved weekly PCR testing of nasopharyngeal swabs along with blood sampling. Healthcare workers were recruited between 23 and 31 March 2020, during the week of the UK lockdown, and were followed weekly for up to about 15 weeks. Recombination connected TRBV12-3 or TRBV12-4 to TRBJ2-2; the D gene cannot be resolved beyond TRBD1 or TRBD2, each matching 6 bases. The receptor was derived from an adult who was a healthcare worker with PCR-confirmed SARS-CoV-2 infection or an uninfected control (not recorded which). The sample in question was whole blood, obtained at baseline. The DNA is TGTGCCAGCAGTTGGGGGGCAGGCGGGACCGGGGAGCTGTTTTTT. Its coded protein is CASSWGAGGTGELFF.